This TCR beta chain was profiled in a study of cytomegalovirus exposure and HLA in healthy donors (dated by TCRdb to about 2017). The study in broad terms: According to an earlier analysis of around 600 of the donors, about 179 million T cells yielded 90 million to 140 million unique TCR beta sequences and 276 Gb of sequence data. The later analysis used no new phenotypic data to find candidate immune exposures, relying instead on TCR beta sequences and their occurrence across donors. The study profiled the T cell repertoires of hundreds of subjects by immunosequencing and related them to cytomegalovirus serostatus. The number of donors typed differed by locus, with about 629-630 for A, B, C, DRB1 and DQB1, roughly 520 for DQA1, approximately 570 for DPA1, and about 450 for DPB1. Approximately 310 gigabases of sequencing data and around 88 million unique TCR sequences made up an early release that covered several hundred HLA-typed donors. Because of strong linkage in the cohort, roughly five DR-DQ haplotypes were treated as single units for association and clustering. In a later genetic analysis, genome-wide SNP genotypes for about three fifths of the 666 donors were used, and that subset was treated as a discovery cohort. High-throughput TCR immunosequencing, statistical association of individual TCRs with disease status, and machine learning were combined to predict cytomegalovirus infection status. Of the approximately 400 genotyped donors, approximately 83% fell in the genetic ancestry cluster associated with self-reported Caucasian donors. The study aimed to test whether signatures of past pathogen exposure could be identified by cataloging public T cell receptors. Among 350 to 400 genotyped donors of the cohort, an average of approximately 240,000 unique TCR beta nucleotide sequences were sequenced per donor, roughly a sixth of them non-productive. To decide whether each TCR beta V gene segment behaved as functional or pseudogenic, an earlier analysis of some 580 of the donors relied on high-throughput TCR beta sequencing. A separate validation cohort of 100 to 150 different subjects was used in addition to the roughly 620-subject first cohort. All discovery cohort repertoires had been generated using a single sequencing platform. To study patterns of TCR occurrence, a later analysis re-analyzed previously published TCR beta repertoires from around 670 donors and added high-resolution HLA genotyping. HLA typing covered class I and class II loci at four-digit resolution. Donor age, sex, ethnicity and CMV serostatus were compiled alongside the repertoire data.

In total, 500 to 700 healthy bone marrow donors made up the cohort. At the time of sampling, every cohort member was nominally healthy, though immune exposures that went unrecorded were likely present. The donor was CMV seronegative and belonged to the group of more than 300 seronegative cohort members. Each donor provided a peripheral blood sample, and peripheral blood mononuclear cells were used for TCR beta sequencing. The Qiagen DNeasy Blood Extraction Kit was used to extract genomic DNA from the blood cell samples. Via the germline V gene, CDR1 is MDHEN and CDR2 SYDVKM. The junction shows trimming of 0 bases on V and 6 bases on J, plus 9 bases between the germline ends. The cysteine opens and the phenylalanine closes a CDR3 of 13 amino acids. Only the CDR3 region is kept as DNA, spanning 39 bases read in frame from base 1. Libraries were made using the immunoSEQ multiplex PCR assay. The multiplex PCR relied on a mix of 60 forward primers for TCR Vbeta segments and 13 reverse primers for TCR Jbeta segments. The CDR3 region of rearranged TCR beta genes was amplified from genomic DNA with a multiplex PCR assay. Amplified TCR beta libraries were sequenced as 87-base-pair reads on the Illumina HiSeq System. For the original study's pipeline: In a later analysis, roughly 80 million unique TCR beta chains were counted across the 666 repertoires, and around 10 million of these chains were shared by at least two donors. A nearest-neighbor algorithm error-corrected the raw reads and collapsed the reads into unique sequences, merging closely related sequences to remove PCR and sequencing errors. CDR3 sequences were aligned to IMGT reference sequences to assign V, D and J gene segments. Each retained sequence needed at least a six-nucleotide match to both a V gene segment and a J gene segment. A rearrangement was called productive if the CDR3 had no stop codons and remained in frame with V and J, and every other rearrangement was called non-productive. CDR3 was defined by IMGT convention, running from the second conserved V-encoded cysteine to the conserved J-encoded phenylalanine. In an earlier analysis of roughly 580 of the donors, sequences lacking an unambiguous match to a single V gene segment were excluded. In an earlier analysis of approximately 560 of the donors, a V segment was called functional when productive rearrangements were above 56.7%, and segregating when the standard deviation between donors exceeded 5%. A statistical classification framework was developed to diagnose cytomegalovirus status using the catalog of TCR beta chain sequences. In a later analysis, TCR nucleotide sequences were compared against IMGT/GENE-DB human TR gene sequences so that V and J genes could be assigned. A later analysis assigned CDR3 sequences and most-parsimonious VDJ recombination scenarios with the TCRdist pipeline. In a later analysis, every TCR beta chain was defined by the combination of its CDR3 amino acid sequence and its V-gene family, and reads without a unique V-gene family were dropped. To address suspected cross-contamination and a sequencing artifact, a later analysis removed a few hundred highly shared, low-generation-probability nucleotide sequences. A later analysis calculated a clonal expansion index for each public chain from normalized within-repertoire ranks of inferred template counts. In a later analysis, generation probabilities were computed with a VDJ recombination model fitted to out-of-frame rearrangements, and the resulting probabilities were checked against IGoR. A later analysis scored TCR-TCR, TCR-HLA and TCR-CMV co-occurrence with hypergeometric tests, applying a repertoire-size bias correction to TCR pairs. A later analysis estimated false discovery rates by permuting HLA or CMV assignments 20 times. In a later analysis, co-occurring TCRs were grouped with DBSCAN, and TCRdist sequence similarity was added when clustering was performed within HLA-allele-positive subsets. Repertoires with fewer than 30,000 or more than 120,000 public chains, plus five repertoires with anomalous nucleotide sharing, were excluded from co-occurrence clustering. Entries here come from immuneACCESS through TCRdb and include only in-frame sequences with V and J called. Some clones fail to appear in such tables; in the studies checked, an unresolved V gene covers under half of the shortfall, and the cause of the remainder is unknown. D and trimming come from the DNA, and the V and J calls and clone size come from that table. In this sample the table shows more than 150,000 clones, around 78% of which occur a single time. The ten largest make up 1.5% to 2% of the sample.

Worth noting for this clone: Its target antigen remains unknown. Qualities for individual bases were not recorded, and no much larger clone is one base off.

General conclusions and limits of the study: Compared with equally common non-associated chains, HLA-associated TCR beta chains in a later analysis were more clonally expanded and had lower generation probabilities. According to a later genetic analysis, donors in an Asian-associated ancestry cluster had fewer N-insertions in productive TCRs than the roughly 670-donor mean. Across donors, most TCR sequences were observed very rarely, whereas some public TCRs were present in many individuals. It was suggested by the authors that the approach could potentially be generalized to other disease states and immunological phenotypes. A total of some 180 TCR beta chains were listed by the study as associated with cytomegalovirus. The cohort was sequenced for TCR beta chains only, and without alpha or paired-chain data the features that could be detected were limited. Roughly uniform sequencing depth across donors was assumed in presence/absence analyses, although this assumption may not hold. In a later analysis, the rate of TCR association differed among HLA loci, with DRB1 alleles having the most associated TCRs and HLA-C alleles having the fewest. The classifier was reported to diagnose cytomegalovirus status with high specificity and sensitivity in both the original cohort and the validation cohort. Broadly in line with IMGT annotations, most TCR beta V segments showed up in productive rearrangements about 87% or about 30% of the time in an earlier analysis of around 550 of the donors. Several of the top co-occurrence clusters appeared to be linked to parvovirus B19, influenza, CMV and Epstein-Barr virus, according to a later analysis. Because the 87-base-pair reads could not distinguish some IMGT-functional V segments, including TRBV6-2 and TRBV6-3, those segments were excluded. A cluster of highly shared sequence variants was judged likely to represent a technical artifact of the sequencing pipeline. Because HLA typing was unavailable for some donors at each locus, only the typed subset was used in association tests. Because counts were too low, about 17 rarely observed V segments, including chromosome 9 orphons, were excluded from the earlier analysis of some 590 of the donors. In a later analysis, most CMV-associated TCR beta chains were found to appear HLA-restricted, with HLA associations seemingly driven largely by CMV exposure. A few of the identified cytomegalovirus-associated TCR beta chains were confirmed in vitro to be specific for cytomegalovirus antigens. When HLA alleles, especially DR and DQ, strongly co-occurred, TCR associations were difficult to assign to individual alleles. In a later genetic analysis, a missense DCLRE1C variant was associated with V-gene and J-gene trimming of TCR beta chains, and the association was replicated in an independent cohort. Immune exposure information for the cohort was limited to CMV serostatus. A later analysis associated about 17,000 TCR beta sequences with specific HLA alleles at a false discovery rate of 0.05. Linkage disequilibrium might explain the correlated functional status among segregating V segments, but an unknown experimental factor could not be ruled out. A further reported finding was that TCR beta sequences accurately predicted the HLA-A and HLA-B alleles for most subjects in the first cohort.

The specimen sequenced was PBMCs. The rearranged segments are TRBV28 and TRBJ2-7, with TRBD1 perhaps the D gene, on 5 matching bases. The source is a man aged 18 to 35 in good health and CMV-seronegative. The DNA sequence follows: TGTGCCAGCAGTTTATGGGCAGGGCTCGAGCAGTACTTC. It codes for CASSLWAGLEQYF.